These 3 T cell receptor beta chains were all obtained from the same sample, sequenced in a study of blood T cell repertoires in COVID-19 (dated by TCRdb to 2020 to 2022). The library was generated by the immunoSEQ multiplex PCR assay. Sourced from immuneACCESS, this table was stored by TCRdb with only in-frame sequences that have V and J called. A share of the clones is absent; for the studies checked, an unresolved V gene accounts for under half, and the remainder has no known explanation. Within this sample are more than 70,000 clones, with approximately 86% of them counted one time only. The ten largest account for 0.95% to 1.5% of the sample. The source material was peripheral blood. The source of these receptors is a man older than 75 with active or convalescent COVID-19.

The J gene is TRBJ2-1, the V gene TRBV10-3; 10 bases align to TRBD2. Losses at the gene ends were 0 bases for V and 6 bases for J; bases not matched to a gene: 5. The CDR3 has 16 amino acids. In germline, CDR1 is ENHRY, CDR2 SYGVKD. CDR3 sequence reads: CAISESAAGGVNEQFF. CDR3 DNA sequence: TGTGCCATCAGTGAGTCAGCAGCGGGAGGGGTCAATGAGCAGTTCTTC.

This clone was observed a single time. This chain connects TRBV5-6 to TRBJ2-2; 11 bases are a match to TRBD1. The trim removed 3 bases at V and 5 bases at J, leaving 3 bases unmatched. The length of the CDR3 is 15 residues. Looked up from germline, CDR1 is SGHDT and CDR2 is YYEEEE. CDR3 coding DNA: TGTGCCAGCAGCTGGGGGACAGGGGGAACCGGGGAGCTGTTTTTT. Its translation: CASSWGTGGTGELFF.

In this sample, this clone turned up once. The rearrangement joins TRBV18 to TRBJ2-1, with 7 bases fitting TRBD2. The CDR3 extends over 15 amino acids. Trimming took 2 bases from V and 3 from J; bases not matched to a gene: 4. Germline V gene data show CDR1 as KGHSH and CDR2 as LQKENI. In nucleotides, the CDR3 is TGTGCCAGCTCACCATCACCTAGCGGCTACAATGAGCAGTTCTTC. It specifies CASSPSPSGYNEQFF. The entire variable domain, with the rest obtained from reference TRBV18 and TRBJ2-1, is as follows: NAGVMQNPRHLVRRRGQEARLRCSPMKGHSHVYWYRQLPEEGLKFMVYLQKENIIDESGMPKERFSAEFPKEGPSILRIQQVVRGDSAAYFCASSPSPSGYNEQFFGPGTRLTVL.